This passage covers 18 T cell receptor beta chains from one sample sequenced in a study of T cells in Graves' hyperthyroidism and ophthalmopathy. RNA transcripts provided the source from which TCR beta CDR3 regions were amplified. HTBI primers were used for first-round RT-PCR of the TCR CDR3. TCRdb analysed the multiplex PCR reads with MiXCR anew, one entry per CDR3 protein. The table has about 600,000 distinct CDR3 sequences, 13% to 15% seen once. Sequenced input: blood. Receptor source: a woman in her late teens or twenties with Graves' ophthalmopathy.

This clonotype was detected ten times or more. The CDR3 coding sequence is TGTGCCAGCAGTTTATATCCCAGACAGGGGCCTAATGAAAAACTGTTTTTT. Residues: CASSLYPRQGPNEKLFF. This sequence joins TRBV28 and TRBJ1-4, with TRBD1 matching 8 bases. There are 17 residues in the CDR3. From germline, CDR1 is MDHEN and CDR2 SYDVKM. Losses at the gene ends were 1 base for V and 3 bases for J; bases not matched to a gene: 7.

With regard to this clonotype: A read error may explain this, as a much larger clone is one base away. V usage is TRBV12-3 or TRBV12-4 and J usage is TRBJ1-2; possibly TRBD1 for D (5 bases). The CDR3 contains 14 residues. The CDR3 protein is CVSSPGNTNYGYTF. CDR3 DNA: TGTGTCAGCAGTCCAGGGAATACTAACTATGGCTACACCTTC.

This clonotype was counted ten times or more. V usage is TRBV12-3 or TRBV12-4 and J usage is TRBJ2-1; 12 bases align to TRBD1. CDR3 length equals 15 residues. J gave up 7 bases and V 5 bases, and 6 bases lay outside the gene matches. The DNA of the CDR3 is TGTGCCAGCAGTCCGGGACAGGGGGCAGGGAATGAGCAGTTCTTC. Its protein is CASSPGQGAGNEQFF.

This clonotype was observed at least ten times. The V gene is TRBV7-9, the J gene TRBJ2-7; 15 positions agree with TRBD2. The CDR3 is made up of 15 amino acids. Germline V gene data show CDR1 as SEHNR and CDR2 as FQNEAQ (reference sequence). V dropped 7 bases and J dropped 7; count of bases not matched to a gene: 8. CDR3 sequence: CASTKGLAGGHEQYF. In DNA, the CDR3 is TGTGCCAGCACCAAAGGACTAGCGGGAGGGCATGAGCAGTACTTC.

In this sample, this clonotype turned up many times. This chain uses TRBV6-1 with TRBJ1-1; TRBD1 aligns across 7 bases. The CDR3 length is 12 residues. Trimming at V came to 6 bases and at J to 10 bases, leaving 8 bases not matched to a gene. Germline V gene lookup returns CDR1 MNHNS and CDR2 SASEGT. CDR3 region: CASSRDSILAFF. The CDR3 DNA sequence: TGTGCCAGCAGCCGGGACAGCATCTTAGCTTTCTTT.

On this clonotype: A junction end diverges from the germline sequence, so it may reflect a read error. The CDR3, as DNA: TGTCCCAGCAGCTTGCGGGGCCCTACCATCTCTGGGGCCAACGTCCTGACTTTC. Amino acid sequence: CPSSLRGPTISGANVLTF. The chain recombines TRBV7-2 with TRBJ2-6; D might be TRBD2 (6 bases). The CDR3 length is 18 residues. CDR1 and CDR2 (germline): SGHTA, FQGNSA.

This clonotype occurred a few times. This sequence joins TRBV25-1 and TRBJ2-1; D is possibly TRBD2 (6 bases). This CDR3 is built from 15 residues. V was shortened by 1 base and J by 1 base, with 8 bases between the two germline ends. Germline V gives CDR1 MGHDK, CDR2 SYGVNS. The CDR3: CASSESGGSYNEQFF. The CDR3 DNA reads TGTGCCAGCAGTGAATCCGGGGGTTCCTACAATGAGCAGTTCTTC.

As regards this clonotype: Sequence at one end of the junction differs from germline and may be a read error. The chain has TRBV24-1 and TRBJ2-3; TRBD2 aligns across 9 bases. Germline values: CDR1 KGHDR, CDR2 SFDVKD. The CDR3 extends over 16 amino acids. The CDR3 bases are TGTGCCGCCAGTGGGGATAGCGGGAGTGGGACAGATACGCAGTATTTT. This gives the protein CAASGDSGSGTDTQYF.

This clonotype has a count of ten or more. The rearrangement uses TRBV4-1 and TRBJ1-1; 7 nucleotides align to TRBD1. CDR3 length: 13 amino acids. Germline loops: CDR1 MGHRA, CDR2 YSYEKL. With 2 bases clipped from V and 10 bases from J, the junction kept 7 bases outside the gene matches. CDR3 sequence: CASSQQGGVGAFF. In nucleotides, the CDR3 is TGCGCCAGCAGCCAACAGGGGGGGGTGGGAGCTTTCTTT.

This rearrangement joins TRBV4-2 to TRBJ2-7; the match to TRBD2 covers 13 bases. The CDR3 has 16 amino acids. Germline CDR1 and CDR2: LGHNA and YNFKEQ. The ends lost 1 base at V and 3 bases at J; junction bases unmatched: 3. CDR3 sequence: CASSQGTSGSGYEQYF. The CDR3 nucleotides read TGTGCCAGCAGCCAAGGGACTAGCGGGAGTGGCTACGAGCAGTACTTC.

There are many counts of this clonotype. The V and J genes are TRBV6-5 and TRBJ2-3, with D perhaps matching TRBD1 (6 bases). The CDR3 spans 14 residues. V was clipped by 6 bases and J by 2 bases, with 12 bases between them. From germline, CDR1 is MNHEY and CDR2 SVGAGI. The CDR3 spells CASSWGPPTDTQYF. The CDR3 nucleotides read TGTGCCAGCAGCTGGGGGCCCCCCACAGATACGCAGTATTTT.

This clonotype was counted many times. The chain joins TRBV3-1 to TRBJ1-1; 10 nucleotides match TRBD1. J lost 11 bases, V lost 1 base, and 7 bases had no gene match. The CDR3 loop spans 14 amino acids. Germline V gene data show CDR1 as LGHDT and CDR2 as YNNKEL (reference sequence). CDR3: CASSQGDRGRGAFF. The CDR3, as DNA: TGTGCCAGCAGCCAAGGCGACAGGGGGCGGGGGGCTTTCTTT.

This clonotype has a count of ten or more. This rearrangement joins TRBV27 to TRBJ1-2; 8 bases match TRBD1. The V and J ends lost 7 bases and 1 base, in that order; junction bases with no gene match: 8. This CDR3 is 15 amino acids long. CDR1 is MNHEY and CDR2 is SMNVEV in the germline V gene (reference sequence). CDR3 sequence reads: CASKLQGEDNYGYTF. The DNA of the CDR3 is TGTGCCAGCAAGCTACAGGGGGAAGATAACTATGGCTACACCTTC.

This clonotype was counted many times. The CDR3 region has the DNA TGTGCCAGCAGCGCCACACTAGCGGGAGGGTGGGAGACCCAGTACTTC. As protein: CASSATLAGGWETQYF. The rearrangement links TRBV9 to TRBJ2-5; TRBD2 agrees at 13 bases. Germline CDR1 is SGDLS and CDR2 is YYNGEE. The CDR3 extends over 16 amino acids. The junction had 7 bases not matched to a gene; V was cut back by 3 bases and J by 5 bases. The full variable domain, in which reference TRBV9 and TRBJ2-5 provide the parts outside the CDR3, is DSGVTQTPKHLITATGQRVTLRCSPRSGDLSVYWYQQSLDQGLQFLIQYYNGEERAKGNILERFSAQQFPDLHSELNLSSLELGDSALYFCASSATLAGGWETQYFGPGTRLLVL.

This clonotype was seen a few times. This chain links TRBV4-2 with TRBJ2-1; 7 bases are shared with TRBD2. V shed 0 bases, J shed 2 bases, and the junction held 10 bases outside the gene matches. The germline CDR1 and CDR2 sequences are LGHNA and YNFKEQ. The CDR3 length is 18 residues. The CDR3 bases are TGTGCCAGCAGCCAAGATCAGTCCCAGCGGGGTACCTACAATGAGCAGTTCTTC. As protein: CASSQDQSQRGTYNEQFF.

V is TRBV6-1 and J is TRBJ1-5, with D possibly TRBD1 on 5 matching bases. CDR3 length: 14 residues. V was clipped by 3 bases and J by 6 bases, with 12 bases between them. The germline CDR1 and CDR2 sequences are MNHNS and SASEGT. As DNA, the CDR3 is TGTGCCAGCAGTGACCAGGGAGGAGGTCAGCCCCAGCATTTT. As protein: CASSDQGGGQPQHF.

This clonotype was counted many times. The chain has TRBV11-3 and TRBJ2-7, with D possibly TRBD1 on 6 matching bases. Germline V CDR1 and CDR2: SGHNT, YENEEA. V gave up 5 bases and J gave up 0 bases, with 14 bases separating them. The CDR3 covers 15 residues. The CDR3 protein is CASSLRQDPSYEQYF. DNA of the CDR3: TGTGCCAGCAGCCTCCGACAGGACCCCTCCTACGAGCAGTACTTC.

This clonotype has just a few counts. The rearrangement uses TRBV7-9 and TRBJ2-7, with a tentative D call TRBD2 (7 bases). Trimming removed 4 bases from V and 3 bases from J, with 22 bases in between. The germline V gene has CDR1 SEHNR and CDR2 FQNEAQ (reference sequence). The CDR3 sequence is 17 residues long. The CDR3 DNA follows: TGTGCCAGCAGCTATATCCCGGGGGGCGGCGCAGGCTACGAGCAGTACTTC. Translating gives CASSYIPGGGAGYEQYF.